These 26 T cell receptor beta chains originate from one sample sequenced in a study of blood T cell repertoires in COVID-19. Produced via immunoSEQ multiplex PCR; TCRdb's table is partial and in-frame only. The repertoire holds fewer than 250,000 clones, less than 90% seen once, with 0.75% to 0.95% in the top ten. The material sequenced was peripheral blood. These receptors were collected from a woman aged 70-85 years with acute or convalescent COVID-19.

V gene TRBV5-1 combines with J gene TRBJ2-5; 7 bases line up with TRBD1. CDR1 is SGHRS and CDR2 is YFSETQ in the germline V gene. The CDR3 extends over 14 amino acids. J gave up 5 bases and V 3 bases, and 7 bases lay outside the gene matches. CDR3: CASSYWTGEETQYF. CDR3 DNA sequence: TGCGCCAGCAGCTACTGGACAGGAGAGGAGACCCAGTACTTC.

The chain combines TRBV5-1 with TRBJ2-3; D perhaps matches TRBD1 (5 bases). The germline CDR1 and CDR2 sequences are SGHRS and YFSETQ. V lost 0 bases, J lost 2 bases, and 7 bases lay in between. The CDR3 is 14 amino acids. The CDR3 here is CASSLEDTTDTQYF. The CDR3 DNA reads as TGCGCCAGCAGCTTGGAGGACACCACAGATACGCAGTATTTT. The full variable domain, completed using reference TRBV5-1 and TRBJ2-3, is KAGVTQTPRYLIKTRGQQVTLSCSPISGHRSVSWYQQTPGQGLQFLFEYFSETQRNKGNFPGRFSGRQFSNSRSEMNVSTLELGDSALYLCASSLEDTTDTQYFGPGTRLTVL.

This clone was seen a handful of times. CDR3 DNA: TGTGCCAGCAGCCTTACAGGGTTGGACAGGGACAATCAGCCCCAGCATTTT. It translates to CASSLTGLDRDNQPQHF. The chain combines TRBV7-9 with TRBJ1-5, with 8 bases that match TRBD1. From germline, CDR1 is SEHNR and CDR2 FQNEAQ (reference sequence). V shed 5 bases, J shed 3 bases, and the junction held 12 bases outside the gene matches. The CDR3 length is 17 residues.

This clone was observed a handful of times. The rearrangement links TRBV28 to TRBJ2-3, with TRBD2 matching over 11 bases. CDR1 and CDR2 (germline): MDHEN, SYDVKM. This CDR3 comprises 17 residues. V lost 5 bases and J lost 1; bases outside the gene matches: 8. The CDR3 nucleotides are TGTGCCAGCAGTCCCCAGGGACTAGCGGATGGCACAGATACGCAGTATTTT. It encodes CASSPQGLADGTDTQYF.

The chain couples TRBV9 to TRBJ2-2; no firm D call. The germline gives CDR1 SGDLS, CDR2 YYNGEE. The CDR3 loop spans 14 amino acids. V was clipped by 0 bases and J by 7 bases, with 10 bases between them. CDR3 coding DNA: TGTGCCAGCAGCGTAGGGGCCCCGAACGGGGAGCTGTTTTTT. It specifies CASSVGAPNGELFF.

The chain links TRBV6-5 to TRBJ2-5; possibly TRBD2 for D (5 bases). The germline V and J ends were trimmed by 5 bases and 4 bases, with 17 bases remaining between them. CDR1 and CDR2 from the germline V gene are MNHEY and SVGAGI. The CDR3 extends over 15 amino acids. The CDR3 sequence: CASSTRAKRSETQYF. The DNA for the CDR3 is TGTGCCAGCAGTACCCGGGCTAAGCGGTCAGAGACCCAGTACTTC.

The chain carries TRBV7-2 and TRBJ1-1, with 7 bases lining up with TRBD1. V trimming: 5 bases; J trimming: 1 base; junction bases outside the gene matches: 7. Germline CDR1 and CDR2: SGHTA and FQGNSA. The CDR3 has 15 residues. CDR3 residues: CASSVEQGRNTEAFF. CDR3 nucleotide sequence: TGTGCCAGCAGCGTAGAACAGGGGAGGAACACTGAAGCTTTCTTT.

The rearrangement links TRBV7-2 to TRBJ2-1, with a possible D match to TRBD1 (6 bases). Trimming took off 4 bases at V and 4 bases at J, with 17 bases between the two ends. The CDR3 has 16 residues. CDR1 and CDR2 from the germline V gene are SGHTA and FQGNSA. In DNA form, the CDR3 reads TGTGCCAGCAGCTCGAGGTCCGGGACAAGGTACAATGAGCAGTTCTTC. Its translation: CASSSRSGTRYNEQFF.

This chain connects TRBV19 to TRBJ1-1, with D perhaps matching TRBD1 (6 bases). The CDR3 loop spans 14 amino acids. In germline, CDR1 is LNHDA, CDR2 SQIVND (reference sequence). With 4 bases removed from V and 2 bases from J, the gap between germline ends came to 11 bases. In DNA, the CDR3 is TGTGCCAGTAGTACCGGGACACTAAACACTGAAGCTTTCTTT. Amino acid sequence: CASSTGTLNTEAFF.

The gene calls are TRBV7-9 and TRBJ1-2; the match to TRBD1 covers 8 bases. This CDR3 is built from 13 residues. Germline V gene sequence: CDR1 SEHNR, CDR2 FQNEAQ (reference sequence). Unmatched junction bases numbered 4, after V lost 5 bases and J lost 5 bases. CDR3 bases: TGTGCCAGCAGCACGAACAGGGGGTATGGCTACACCTTC. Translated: CASSTNRGYGYTF. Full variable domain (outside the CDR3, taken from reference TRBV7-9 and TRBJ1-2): DTGVSQNPRHKITKRGQNVTFRCDPISEHNRLYWYRQTLGQGPEFLTYFQNEAQLEKSRLLSDRFSAERPKGSFSTLEIQRTEQGDSAMYLCASSTNRGYGYTFGSGTRLTVV.

This CDR3 reads CSGGKSEGTQYF. The CDR3, as DNA: TGCAGCGGCGGGAAATCTGAGGGGACCCAGTACTTC. The gene calls are TRBV29-1 and TRBJ2-5; the D gene is possibly TRBD2 (6 bases). Trimming took 7 bases from V and 7 from J, leaving 16 bases between them. CDR1 SQVTM and CDR2 ANQGSEA come from the germline V gene. This CDR3 comprises 12 residues.

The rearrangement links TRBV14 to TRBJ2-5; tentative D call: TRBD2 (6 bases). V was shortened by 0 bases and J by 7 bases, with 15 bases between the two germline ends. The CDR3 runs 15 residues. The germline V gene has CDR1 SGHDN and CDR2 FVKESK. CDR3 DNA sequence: TGTGCCAGCAGCCAAGAAGGCGGGATTATAGGGACCCAGTACTTC. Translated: CASSQEGGIIGTQYF.

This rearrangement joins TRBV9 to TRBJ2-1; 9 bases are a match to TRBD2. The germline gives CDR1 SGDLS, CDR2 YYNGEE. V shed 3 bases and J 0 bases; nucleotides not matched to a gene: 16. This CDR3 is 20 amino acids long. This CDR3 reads CASSAPTSGITRSSYNEQFF. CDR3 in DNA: TGTGCCAGCAGCGCCCCGACTAGCGGAATCACTCGCAGCTCCTACAATGAGCAGTTCTTC.

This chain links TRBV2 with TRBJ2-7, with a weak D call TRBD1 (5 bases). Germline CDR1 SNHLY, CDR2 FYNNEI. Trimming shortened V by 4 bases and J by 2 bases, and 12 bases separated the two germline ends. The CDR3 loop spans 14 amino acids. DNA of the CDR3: TGTGCCAGCAGTGCGTCGACAGCCACCTACGAGCAGTACTTC. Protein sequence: CASSASTATYEQYF.

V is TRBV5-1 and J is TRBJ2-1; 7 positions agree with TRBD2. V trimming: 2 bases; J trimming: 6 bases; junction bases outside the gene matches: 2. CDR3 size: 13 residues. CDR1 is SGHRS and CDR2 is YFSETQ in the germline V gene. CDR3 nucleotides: TGCGCCAGCAGCTTTGGGACTACCAATGAGCAGTTCTTC. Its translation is CASSFGTTNEQFF. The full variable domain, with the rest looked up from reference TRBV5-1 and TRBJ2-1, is KAGVTQTPRYLIKTRGQQVTLSCSPISGHRSVSWYQQTPGQGLQFLFEYFSETQRNKGNFPGRFSGRQFSNSRSEMNVSTLELGDSALYLCASSFGTTNEQFFGPGTRLTVL.

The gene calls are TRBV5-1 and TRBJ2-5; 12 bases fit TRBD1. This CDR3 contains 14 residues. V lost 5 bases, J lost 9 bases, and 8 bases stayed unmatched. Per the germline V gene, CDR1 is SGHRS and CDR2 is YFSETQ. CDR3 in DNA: TGCGCCAGCAGATCTTCCGGGACAGGGGGCTCCCAGTACTTC. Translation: CASRSSGTGGSQYF.

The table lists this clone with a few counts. The CDR3 region is CASSGQGISYNSPLHF. CDR3 bases: TGTGCCAGCAGCGGACAGGGGATCTCCTATAATTCACCCCTCCACTTT. The chain links TRBV2 to TRBJ1-6, with 9 bases that match TRBD1. V shed 6 bases, J shed 0 bases, and the junction held 3 bases outside the gene matches. Germline loops: CDR1 SNHLY, CDR2 FYNNEI. This CDR3 region has 16 residues.

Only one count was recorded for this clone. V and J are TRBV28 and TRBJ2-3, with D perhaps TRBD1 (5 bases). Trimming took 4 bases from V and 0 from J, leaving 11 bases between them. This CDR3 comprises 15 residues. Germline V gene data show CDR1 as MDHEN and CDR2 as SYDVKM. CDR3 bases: TGTGCCAGCAGTTCGACAGTGTCTAGCACAGATACGCAGTATTTT. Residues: CASSSTVSSTDTQYF.

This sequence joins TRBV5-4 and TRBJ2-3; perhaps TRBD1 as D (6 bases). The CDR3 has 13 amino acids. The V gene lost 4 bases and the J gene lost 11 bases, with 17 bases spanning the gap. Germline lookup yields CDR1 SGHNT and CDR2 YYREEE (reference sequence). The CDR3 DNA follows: TGTGCCAGCAGCCCGACAGGTTTCGGAGGGCAGTATTTT. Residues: CASSPTGFGGQYF. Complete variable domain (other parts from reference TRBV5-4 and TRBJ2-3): ETGVTQSPTHLIKTRGQQVTLRCSSQSGHNTVSWYQQALGQGPQFIFQYYREEENGRGNFPPRFSGLQFPNYSSELNVNALELDDSALYLCASSPTGFGGQYFGPGTRLTVL.

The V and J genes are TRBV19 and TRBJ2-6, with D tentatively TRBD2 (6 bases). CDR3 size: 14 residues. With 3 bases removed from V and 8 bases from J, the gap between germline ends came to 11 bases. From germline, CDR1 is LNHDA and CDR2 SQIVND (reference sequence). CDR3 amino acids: CASSIARGTNVLTF. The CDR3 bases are TGTGCCAGTAGTATCGCACGGGGGACCAACGTCCTGACTTTC.

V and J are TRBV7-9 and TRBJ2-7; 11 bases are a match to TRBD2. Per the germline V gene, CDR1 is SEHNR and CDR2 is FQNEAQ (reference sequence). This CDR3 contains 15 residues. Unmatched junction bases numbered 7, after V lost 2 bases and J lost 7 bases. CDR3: CASSLMRLAGWEQYF. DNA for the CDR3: TGTGCCAGCAGCTTAATGAGACTAGCGGGATGGGAGCAGTACTTC.

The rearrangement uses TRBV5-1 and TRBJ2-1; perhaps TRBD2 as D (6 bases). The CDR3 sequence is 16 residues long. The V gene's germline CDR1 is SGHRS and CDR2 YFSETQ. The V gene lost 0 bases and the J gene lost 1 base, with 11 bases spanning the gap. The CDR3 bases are TGCGCCAGCAGCTTGGGGCTGGGGGGTTCCTACAATGAGCAGTTCTTC. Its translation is CASSLGLGGSYNEQFF. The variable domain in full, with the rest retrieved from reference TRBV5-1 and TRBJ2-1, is KAGVTQTPRYLIKTRGQQVTLSCSPISGHRSVSWYQQTPGQGLQFLFEYFSETQRNKGNFPGRFSGRQFSNSRSEMNVSTLELGDSALYLCASSLGLGGSYNEQFFGPGTRLTVL.

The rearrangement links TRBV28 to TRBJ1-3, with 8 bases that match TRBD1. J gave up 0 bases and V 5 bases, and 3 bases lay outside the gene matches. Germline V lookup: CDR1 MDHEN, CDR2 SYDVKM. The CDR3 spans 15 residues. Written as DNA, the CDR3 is TGTGCCAGCAGTGGAGACAGGGGCTCTGGAAACACCATATATTTT. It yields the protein CASSGDRGSGNTIYF.

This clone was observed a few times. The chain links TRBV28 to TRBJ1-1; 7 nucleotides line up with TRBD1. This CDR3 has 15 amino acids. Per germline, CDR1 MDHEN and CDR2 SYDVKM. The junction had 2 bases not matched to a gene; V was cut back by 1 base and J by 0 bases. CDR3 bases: TGTGCCAGCAGTTTATTGGACAGGTTGAACACTGAAGCTTTCTTT. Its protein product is CASSLLDRLNTEAFF.

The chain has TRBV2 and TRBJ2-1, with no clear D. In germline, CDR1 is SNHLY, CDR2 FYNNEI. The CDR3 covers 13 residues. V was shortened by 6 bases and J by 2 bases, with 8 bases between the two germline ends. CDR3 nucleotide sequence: TGTGCCAGCAGATCAGACACCTACAATGAGCAGTTCTTC. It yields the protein CASRSDTYNEQFF.

The CDR3 coding sequence is TGTGCCAGCTCACCAACCCAGGGCTCGTACGAGCAGTACTTC. Translated, it gives CASSPTQGSYEQYF. The rearrangement uses TRBV18 and TRBJ2-7; perhaps TRBD1 as D (5 bases). CDR3 length equals 14 residues. Trimming pared 2 bases from V and 4 bases from J, leaving 12 bases between. Germline CDR1 reads KGHSH; CDR2 reads LQKENI.